This record concerns one TCR beta chain sequence. Per the original data handling: Reference gene primer amplification gave estimated nucleated cell counts. Repertoires were generated with immunoSEQ multiplex PCR, while TCRdb's copy carries only in-frame clones and drops some. That table furnishes V, J and clone size, whereas the DNA furnished D and trimming. The sample yields roughly 80,000 clones, about 83% seen once. This entry is derived from a study of blood T cell repertoires in COVID-19. Study context: From the United States, Italy and Spain came samples of acute and convalescent COVID-19. Sources were T cells, B-cell-depleted T cells, or PBMCs; the material itself was cDNA or gDNA.

The origin of this receptor is a man aged 45 to 65 with acute or convalescent COVID-19. The sequenced sample consisted of peripheral blood.

The CDR3 nucleotides are TGCGCCAGCAGCCAACAGGTTAACTATGGCTACACCTTC. The encoded protein is CASSQQVNYGYTF. This chain links TRBV4-3 with TRBJ1-2; D remains unclear. The germline V and J ends were trimmed by 2 bases and 1 base, with 5 bases remaining between them. Germline CDR1 and CDR2: LGHNA and YSLEER. CDR3 length equals 13 residues.